The 16 T cell receptor beta chains in this list originate from one sample, sequenced in a study of regulatory and conventional T cells in RAG deficiency. Genomic DNA came from blood conventional CD4+ T cells gated CD25-low CD127-high. The data were produced by immunoSEQ multiplex PCR, yet TCRdb's version contains in-frame clones alone and is incomplete. Found here are 30,000 to 40,000 clones, around 76% of them singletons; the top ten hold 3.4%. The same data also went into a second study, on regulatory T cells. That investigation notes: The PCR used 52 TRBV and 13 TRBJ primers.

The source material was CD4+ effector T cells sorted from blood. These receptors all come from a human donor in good health.

This chain connects TRBV6-4 to TRBJ1-1, with D possibly being TRBD1 (5 bases). Germline values: CDR1 MRHNA, CDR2 SNTAGT. The CDR3 is 12 residues long. Trimming shortened V by 10 bases and J by 6 bases, and 15 bases separated the two germline ends. As DNA, the CDR3 is TGTGCCAACTTAGGGGATCGGGCTGAAGCTTTCTTT. This sequence encodes CANLGDRAEAFF.

J is TRBJ2-3 and V is TRBV9; D is possibly TRBD2 (6 bases). Germline V gene sequence: CDR1 SGDLS, CDR2 YYNGEE. V was pared by 1 base and J by 5 bases, with 8 bases between. This CDR3 has 13 amino acids. CDR3 region: CASSVLGGDTQYF. The DNA for the CDR3 is TGTGCCAGCAGCGTATTGGGGGGAGATACGCAGTATTTT.

This clone was detected once. The V and J genes are TRBV9 and TRBJ2-1, with TRBD2 matching 13 bases. Germline CDR1 SGDLS, CDR2 YYNGEE. Trimming cost V 4 bases and J 7 bases; bases outside gene matches: 5. This CDR3 contains 15 residues. CDR3 amino acids: CASSTLAGGRNEQFF. In DNA form, the CDR3 reads TGTGCCAGCAGCACACTAGCGGGGGGGCGGAATGAGCAGTTCTTC.

This chain joins TRBV9 and TRBJ2-2; TRBD2 aligns across 7 bases. The CDR3 spans 16 residues. Germline CDR1 is SGDLS and CDR2 is YYNGEE. Unmatched junction bases numbered 12, after V lost 4 bases and J lost 6 bases. In DNA, the CDR3 is TGTGCCAGCAGCTTTCAAGCGGGGAGCGTTTCCGGGGAGCTGTTTTTT. The encoded protein is CASSFQAGSVSGELFF. The full variable domain, its missing parts supplied by reference TRBV9 and TRBJ2-2, is DSGVTQTPKHLITATGQRVTLRCSPRSGDLSVYWYQQSLDQGLQFLIQYYNGEERAKGNILERFSAQQFPDLHSELNLSSLELGDSALYFCASSFQAGSVSGELFFGEGSRLTVL.

The chain combines TRBV4-1 with TRBJ2-7, with D hard to call. The ends were cut back, 1 base at V and 3 bases at J, with 10 bases in the middle. There are 14 residues in the CDR3. Germline V CDR1 and CDR2: MGHRA, YSYEKL. The CDR3 bases are TGCGCCAGCAGCCAAGCCGCGGACGGCTACGAGCAGTACTTC. Translating it yields CASSQAADGYEQYF.

This clone was counted only a few times. The chain joins TRBV6-5 to TRBJ1-3; D call uncertain. Trimming pared 0 bases from V and 0 bases from J, leaving 9 bases between. The CDR3 extends over 16 amino acids. In germline, CDR1 is MNHEY, CDR2 SVGAGI. The CDR3 region has the DNA TGTGCCAGCAGTTACTCGATCCAGGCCTCTGGAAACACCATATATTTT. Its protein product is CASSYSIQASGNTIYF.

V gene TRBV2 combines with J gene TRBJ2-3; D gene uncertain. CDR1 is SNHLY, CDR2 FYNNEI, per germline. V lost 6 bases and J 14 bases, leaving 9 bases between the germline ends. The CDR3 has 9 residues. The CDR3 spells CASRGGGYF. The CDR3 DNA is TGTGCCAGCAGGGGTGGTGGGTATTTT. The full variable domain, with the rest looked up from reference TRBV2 and TRBJ2-3, is EPEVTQTPSHQVTQMGQEVILRCVPISNHLYFYWYRQILGQKVEFLVSFYNNEISEKSEIFDDQFSVERPDGSNFTLKIRSTKLEDSAMYFCASRGGGYFGPGTRLTVL.

This chain joins TRBV7-9 and TRBJ2-7; D may be TRBD1 (6 bases). Trimming removed 5 bases from V and 4 bases from J, with 15 bases in between. Germline V gene sequence: CDR1 SEHNR, CDR2 FQNEAQ (reference sequence). The CDR3 covers 14 residues. The CDR3 loop is CASSRGQGIYEQYF. The CDR3 nucleotides are TGTGCCAGCAGCCGAGGTCAGGGGATTTACGAGCAGTACTTC.

The chain has TRBV5-5 and TRBJ1-1; TRBD1 matches 7 bases. CDR3 size: 15 residues. Germline loops: CDR1 SGHKS, CDR2 YYEKEE (reference sequence). The J segment lost 2 bases and the V segment lost 4 bases, leaving 8 bases of the junction unmatched. The CDR3 DNA reads as TGTGCCAGCAGCCTACCGACAGGGATAAACACTGAAGCTTTCTTT. Protein: CASSLPTGINTEAFF. The whole variable domain, filled in from reference TRBV5-5 and TRBJ1-1, reads DAGVTQSPTHLIKTRGQQVTLRCSPISGHKSVSWYQQVLGQGPQFIFQYYEKEERGRGNFPDRFSARQFPNYSSELNVNALLLGDSALYLCASSLPTGINTEAFFGQGTRLTVV.

This chain connects TRBV29-1 to TRBJ2-1; TRBD1 matches 8 bases. From germline, CDR1 is SQVTM and CDR2 ANQGSEA. This CDR3 has 19 amino acids. Germline trimming cut 1 base from V and 6 bases from J; bases unmatched to any gene: 20. The CDR3 protein is CSVEARSSSRTGKTNEQFF. DNA for the CDR3: TGCAGCGTTGAAGCAAGGTCTTCGTCTCGGACAGGGAAAACCAATGAGCAGTTCTTC.

The rearrangement uses TRBV6-1 and TRBJ2-1; D perhaps matches TRBD2 (6 bases). This CDR3 spans 16 amino acids. With 4 bases removed from V and 7 bases from J, the gap between germline ends came to 20 bases. Germline lookup yields CDR1 MNHNS and CDR2 SASEGT. Written as DNA, the CDR3 is TGTGCCAGCAGTGCCCCCGGGACTGGCCATAGTAATGAGCAGTTCTTC. Encoded protein: CASSAPGTGHSNEQFF.

This clone came up a few times. The chain uses TRBV28 and TRBJ1-2; possibly TRBD1 for D (6 bases). The CDR3 contains 12 residues. Trimming took 5 bases from V and 8 from J, leaving 12 bases between them. CDR1 MDHEN and CDR2 SYDVKM come from the germline V gene. The CDR3 nucleotides are TGTGCCAGCAGTGTATACAGGGAGGGCTACACCTTC. Translated, it gives CASSVYREGYTF.

J is TRBJ2-4 and V is TRBV19; 7 bases line up with TRBD2. Germline CDR1 is LNHDA and CDR2 is SQIVND (reference sequence). V dropped 9 bases and J dropped 8; count of bases not matched to a gene: 7. The CDR3 extends over 12 amino acids. The CDR3 region has the DNA TGTGCCAGCTCCCCCCGGGGGGACATTCAGTACTTC. Encoded protein: CASSPRGDIQYF.

This clone has just one count. V usage is TRBV19 and J usage is TRBJ1-1; D remains unclear. Germline CDR1 reads LNHDA; CDR2 reads SQIVND (reference sequence). The CDR3 length is 13 residues. Trimming removed 7 bases at V and 4 bases at J, with 13 bases between. The DNA of the CDR3 is TGTGCCAGTAACGTCGCCTTGGGCACTGAAGCTTTCTTT. This codes for CASNVALGTEAFF. Variable domain in full (rest from reference TRBV19 and TRBJ1-1): DGGITQSPKYLFRKEGQNVTLSCEQNLNHDAMYWYRQDPGQGLRLIYYSQIVNDFQKGDIAEGYSVSREKKESFPLTVTSAQKNPTAFYLCASNVALGTEAFFGQGTRLTVV.

This clone showed up just a few times. The rearrangement uses TRBV20-1 and TRBJ1-2; no clear D gene. Germline V gene sequence: CDR1 DFQATT, CDR2 SNEGSKA (reference sequence). V lost 0 bases, J lost 8 bases, and 7 bases lay in between. The CDR3 is 11 residues long. For the CDR3, the DNA is TGCAGTGCTAGAGATCGAAGGGGCTACACCTTC. Translation gives CSARDRRGYTF.

This chain uses TRBV2 with TRBJ1-2; the D is unclear. CDR3 length equals 11 residues. Trimming shortened V by 0 bases and J by 5 bases, and 1 base separated the two germline ends. Germline V lookup: CDR1 SNHLY, CDR2 FYNNEI. The CDR3 DNA reads TGTGCCAGCAGTGAAGCGTATGGCTACACCTTC. Residues: CASSEAYGYTF.